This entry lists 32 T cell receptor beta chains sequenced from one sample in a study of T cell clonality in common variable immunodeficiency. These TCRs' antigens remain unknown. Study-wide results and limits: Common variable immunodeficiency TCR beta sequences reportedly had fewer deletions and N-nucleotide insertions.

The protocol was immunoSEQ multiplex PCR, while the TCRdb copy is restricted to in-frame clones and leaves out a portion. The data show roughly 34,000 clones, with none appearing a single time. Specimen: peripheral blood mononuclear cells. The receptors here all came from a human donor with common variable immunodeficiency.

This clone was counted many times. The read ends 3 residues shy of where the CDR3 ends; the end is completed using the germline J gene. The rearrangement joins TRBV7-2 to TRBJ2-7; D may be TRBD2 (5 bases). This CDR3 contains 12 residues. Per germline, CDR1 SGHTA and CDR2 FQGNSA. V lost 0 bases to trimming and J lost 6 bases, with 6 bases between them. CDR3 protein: CASSLALAEQYF. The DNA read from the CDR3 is TGTGCCAGCAGCTTAGCCCTAGCCGAG. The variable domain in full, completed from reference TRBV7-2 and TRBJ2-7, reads GAGVSQSPSNKVTEKGKDVELRCDPISGHTALYWYRQSLGQGLEFLIYFQGNSAPDKSGLPSDRFSAERTGGSVSTLTIQRTQQEDSAVYLCASSLALAEQYFGPGTRLTVT.

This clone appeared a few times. The covered CDR3 bases are TGTGCCAGCAGGCCGGGACAGGGAGTTCTAAATGAG. As protein: CASRPGQGVLNE. The entire CDR3 protein is CASRPGQGVLNEQFF. The chain employs TRBV2 and TRBJ2-1; 9 positions match TRBD1. Coverage ceases 3 residues before the CDR3 finishes, and the germline J gene fills in the end. The germline gives CDR1 SNHLY, CDR2 FYNNEI. V trimming: 6 bases; J trimming: 7 bases; junction bases outside the gene matches: 10. The length of the CDR3 is 15 residues.

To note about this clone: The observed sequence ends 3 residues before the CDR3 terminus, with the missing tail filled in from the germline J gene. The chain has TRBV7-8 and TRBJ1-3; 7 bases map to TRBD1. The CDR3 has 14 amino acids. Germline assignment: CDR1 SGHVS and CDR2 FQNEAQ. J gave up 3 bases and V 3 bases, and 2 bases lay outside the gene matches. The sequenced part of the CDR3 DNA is TGTGCCAGCAGCTTTGACAGGGTTGGAAACACC. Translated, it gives CASSFDRVGNT. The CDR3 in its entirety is CASSFDRVGNTIYF.

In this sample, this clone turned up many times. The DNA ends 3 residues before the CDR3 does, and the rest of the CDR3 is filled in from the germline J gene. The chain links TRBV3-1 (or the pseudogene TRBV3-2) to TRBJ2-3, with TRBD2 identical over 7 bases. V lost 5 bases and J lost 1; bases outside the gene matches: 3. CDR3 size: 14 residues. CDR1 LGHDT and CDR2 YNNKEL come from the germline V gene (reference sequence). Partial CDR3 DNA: TGTGCCAGCAGCGATACTAGCGGCACAGATACG. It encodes CASSDTSGTDT. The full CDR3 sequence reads CASSDTSGTDTQYF.

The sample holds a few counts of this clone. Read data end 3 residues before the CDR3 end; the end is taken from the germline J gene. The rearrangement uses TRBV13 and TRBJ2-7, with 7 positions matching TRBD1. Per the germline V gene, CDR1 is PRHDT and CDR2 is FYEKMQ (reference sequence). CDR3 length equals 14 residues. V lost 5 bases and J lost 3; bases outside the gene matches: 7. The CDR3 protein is CASSTGQANYEQYF. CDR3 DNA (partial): TGTGCCAGCAGCACAGGACAGGCCAACTACGAG.

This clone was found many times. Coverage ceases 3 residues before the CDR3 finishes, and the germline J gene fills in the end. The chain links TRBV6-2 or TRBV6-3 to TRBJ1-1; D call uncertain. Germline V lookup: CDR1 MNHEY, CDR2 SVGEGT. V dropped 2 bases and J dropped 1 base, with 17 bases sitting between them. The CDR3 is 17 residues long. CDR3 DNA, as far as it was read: TGTGCCAGCAGTTACGAACGGGGTCGCCACTCGAACACTGAA. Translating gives CASSYERGRHSNTE. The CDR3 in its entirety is CASSYERGRHSNTEAFF.

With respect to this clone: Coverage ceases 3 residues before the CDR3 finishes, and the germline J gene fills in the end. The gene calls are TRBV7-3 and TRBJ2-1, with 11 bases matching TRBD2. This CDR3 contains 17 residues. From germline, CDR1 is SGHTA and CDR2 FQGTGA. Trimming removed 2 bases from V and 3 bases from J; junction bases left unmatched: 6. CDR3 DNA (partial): TGTGCCAGCAGCTTATCGATCGGGACTAGCGGCTACAATGAG. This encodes CASSLSIGTSGYNE. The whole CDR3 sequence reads CASSLSIGTSGYNEQFF.

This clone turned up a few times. CDR3 loop: CASSPDYSGTGYGYTF. Partial CDR3 DNA: TGTGCCAGCTCACCAGATTACTCCGGGACAGGATATGGC. The chain recombines TRBV18 with TRBJ1-2; the match to TRBD1 covers 8 bases. The read ends 3 residues before the CDR3 terminus; that terminus is restored from the germline J gene. This CDR3 has 16 residues. The V gene end was trimmed by 2 bases and the J gene end by 5 bases; junction bases not matched to a gene: 10. Germline CDR1 and CDR2: KGHSH and LQKENI. Complete variable domain (other parts from reference TRBV18 and TRBJ1-2): NAGVMQNPRHLVRRRGQEARLRCSPMKGHSHVYWYRQLPEEGLKFMVYLQKENIIDESGMPKERFSAEFPKEGPSILRIQQVVRGDSAAYFCASSPDYSGTGYGYTFGSGTRLTVV.

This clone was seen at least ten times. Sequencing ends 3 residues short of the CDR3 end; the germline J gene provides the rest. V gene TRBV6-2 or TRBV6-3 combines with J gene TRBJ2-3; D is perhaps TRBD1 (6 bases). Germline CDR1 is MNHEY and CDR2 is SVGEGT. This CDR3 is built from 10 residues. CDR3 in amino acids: CASRGTSQYF. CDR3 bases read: TGTGCCAGCAGGGGGACATCG.

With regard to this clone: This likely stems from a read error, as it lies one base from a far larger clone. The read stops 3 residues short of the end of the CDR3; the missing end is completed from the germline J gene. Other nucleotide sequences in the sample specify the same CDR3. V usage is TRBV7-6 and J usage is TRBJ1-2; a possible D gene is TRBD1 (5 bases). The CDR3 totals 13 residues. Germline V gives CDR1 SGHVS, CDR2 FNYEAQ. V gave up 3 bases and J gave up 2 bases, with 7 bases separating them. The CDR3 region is CASSFSGNYGYTF. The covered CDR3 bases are TGTGCCAGCAGCTTTTCAGGGAACTATGGC.

The CDR3 loop reads CASSSREGLYEQYF. The sequenced CDR3 bases are TGTGCCAGCAGCTCGCGAGAGGGGCTCTACGAG. V and J are TRBV6-2 or TRBV6-3 and TRBJ2-7; D is perhaps TRBD1 or TRBD2 (5 bases each). The read stops 3 residues short of the end of the CDR3; the missing end is completed from the germline J gene. V lost 6 bases to trimming and J lost 3 bases, with 15 bases between them. The CDR3 is made up of 14 amino acids. Germline V lookup: CDR1 MNHEY, CDR2 SVGEGT.

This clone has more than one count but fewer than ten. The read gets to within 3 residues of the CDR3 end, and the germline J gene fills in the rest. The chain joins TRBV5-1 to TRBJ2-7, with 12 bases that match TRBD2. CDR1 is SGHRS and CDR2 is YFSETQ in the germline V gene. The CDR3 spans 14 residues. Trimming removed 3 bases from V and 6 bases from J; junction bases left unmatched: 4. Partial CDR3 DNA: TGCGCCAGCAGCTCGACTAGCGGGGGAGGCGAG. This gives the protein CASSSTSGGGE. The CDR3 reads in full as CASSSTSGGGEQYF.

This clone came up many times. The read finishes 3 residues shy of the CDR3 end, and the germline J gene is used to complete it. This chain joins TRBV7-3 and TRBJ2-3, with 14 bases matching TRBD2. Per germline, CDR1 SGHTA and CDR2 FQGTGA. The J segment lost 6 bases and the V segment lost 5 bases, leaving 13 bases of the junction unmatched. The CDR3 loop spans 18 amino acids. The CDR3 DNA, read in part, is TGTGCCAGCAGCCCCACCCCACGACTAGCGGGAGGGTCTGATACG. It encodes CASSPTPRLAGGSDT. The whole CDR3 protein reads CASSPTPRLAGGSDTQYF.

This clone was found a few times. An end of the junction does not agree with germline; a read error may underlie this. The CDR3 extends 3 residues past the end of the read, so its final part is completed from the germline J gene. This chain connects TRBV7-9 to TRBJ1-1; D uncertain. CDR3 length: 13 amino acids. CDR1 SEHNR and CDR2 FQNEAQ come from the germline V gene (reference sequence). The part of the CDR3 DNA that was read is TGTTCCAGCAGCTCTTCCCGGTTCACTGAA. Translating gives CSSSSSRFTE. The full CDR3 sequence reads CSSSSSRFTEAFF.

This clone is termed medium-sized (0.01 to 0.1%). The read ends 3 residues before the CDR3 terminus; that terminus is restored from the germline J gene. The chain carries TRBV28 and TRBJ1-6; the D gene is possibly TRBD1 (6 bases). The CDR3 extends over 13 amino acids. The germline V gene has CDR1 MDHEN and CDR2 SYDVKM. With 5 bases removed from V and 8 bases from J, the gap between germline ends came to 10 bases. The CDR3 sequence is CASSPDRDSPLHF. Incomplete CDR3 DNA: TGTGCCAGCAGTCCGGACAGAGATTCACCC.

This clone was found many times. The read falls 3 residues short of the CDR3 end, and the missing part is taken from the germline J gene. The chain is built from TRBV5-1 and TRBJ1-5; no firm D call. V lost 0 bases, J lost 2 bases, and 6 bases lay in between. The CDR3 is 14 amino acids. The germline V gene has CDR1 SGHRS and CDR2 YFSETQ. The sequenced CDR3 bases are TGCGCCAGCAGCTTGGACAGCCGCAATCAGCCC. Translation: CASSLDSRNQP. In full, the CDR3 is CASSLDSRNQPQHF.

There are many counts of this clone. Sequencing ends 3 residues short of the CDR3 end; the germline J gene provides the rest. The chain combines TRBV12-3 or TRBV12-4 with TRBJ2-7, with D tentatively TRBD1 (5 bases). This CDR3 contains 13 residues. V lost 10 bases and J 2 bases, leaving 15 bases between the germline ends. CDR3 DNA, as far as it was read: TGTGCCACCTCAAGCCAGGGTCCCTACGAG. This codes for CATSSQGPYE. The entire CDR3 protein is CATSSQGPYEQYF.

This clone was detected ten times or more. The CDR3 DNA, read in part, is TGTGCCAGCAGCCAACGGGACAGCAAA. Residues: CASSQRDSK. The full-length CDR3 reads as CASSQRDSKAFF. The chain recombines TRBV3-1 (or the pseudogene TRBV3-2) with TRBJ1-1, with 7 bases aligning to TRBD1. The sequence runs out 3 residues before the end of the CDR3; the remainder is reconstructed from the germline J gene. This CDR3 comprises 12 residues. Germline V gives CDR1 LGHDT, CDR2 YNNKEL (reference sequence).

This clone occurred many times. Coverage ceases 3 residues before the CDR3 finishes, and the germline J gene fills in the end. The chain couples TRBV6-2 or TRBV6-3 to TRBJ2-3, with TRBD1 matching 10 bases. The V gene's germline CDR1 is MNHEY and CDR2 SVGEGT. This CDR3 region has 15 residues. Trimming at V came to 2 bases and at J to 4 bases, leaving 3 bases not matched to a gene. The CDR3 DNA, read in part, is TGTGCCAGCAGTTACGGGACAGGGGAGGCAGATACG. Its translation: CASSYGTGEADT. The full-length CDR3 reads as CASSYGTGEADTQYF.

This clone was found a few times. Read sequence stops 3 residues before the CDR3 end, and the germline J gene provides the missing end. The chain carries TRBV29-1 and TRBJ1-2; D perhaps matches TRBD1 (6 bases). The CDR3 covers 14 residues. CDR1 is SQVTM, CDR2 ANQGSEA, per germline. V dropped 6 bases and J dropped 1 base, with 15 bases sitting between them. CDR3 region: CSVKGGGDNYGYTF. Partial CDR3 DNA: TGCAGCGTGAAAGGAGGGGGTGATAACTATGGC.

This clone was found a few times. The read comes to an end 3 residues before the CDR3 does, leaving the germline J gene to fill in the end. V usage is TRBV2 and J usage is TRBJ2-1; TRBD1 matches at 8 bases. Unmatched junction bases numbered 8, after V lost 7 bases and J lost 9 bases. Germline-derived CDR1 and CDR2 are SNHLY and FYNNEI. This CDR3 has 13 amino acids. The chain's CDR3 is CASTRTGKSEQFF. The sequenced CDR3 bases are TGTGCCAGCACCCGGACAGGGAAGAGTGAG.

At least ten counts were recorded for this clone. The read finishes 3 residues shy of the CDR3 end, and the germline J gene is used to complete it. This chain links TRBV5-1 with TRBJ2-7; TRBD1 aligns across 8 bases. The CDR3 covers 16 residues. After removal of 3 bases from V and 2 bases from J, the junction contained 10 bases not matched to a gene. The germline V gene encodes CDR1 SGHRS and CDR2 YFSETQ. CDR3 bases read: TGCGCCAGCAGCTCCAATCGGACAGGGTTGACCTACGAG. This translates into CASSSNRTGLTYE. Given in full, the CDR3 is CASSSNRTGLTYEQYF.

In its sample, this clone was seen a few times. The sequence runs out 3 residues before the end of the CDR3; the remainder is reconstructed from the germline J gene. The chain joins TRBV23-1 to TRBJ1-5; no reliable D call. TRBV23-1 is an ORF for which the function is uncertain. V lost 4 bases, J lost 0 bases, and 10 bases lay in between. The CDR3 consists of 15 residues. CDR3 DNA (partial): TGCGCCAGCAGTCCGCGGTGTACTAGCAATCAGCCC. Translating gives CASSPRCTSNQP. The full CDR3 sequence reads CASSPRCTSNQPQHF.

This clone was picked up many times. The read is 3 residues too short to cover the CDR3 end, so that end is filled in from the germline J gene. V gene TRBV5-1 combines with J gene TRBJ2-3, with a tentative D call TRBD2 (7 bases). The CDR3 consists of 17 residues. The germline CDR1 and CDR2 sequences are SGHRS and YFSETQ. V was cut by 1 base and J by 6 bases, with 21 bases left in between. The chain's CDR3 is CASSLPRLAPRGDTQYF. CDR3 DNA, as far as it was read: TGCGCCAGCAGCTTGCCCCGACTAGCACCTAGGGGGGATACG.

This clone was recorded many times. The DNA read from the CDR3 is TGCGCCAGCAGCTGGGGGGGACATACCTACGAG. The encoded protein is CASSWGGHTYE. From start to end, the CDR3 is CASSWGGHTYEQYF. The chain employs TRBV5-1 and TRBJ2-7; TRBD2 is a possible D gene (7 bases). Sequencing ends 3 residues short of the CDR3 end; the germline J gene provides the rest. V gave up 3 bases and J gave up 2 bases, with 12 bases separating them. Germline values: CDR1 SGHRS, CDR2 YFSETQ. The CDR3 runs to 14 residues.

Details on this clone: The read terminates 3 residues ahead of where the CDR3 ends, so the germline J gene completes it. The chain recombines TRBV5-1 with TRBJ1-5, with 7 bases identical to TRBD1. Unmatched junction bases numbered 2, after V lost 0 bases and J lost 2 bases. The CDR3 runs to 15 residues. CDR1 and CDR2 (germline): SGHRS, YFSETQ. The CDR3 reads CASSLGGQGNQPQHF. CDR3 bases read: TGCGCCAGCAGCTTGGGAGGACAGGGCAATCAGCCC.

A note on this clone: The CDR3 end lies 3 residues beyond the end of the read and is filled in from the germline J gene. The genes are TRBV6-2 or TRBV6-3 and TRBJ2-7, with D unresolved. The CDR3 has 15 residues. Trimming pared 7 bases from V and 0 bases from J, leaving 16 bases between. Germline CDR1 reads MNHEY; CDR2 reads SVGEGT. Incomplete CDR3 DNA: TGTGCCAGCACCTATCGGCCGCGGAACTCCTACGAG. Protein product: CASTYRPRNSYE. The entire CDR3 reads CASTYRPRNSYEQYF.

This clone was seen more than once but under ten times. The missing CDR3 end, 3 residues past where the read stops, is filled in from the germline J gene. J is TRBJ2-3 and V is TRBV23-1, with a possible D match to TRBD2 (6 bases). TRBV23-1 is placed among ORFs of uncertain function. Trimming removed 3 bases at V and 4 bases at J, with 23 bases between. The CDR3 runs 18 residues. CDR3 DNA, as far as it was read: TGCGCCAGCAGTCAGAGGGGCGGGGACTTGGGGCCCCCAGATACG. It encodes CASSQRGGDLGPPDT. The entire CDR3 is CASSQRGGDLGPPDTQYF.

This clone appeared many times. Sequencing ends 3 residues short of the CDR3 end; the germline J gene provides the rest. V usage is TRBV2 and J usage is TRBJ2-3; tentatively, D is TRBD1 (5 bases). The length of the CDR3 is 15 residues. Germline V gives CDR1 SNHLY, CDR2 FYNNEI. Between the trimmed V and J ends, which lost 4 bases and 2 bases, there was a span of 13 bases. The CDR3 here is CASSASTDPTDTQYF. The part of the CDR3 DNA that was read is TGTGCCAGCAGTGCTTCGACAGATCCCACAGATACG.

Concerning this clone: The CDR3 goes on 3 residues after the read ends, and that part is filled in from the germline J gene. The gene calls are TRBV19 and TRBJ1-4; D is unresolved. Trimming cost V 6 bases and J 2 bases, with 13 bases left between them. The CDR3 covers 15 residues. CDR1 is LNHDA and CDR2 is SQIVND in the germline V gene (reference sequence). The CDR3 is CASRDDGETNEKLFF. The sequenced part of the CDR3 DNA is TGTGCCAGTAGGGACGACGGGGAGACTAATGAAAAA.

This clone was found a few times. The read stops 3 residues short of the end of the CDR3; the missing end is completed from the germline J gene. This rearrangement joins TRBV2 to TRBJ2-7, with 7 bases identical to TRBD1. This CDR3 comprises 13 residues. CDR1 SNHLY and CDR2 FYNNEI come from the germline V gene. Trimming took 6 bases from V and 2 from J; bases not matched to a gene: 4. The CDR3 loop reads CASSKQGTYEQYF. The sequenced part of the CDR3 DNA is TGTGCCAGCAGCAAACAGGGGACCTACGAG.

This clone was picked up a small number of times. CDR3 amino acids: CASNTPPGNTIYF. The part of the CDR3 DNA that was read is TGTGCCAGCAACACCCCTCCCGGAAACACC. This chain uses TRBV2 with TRBJ1-3; D is undetermined. From the germline J gene comes the end of the CDR3, since the read stops 3 residues before it. V lost 7 bases and J 4 bases, leaving 11 bases between the germline ends. CDR3 length: 13 residues. Germline-derived CDR1 and CDR2 are SNHLY and FYNNEI.